This T cell receptor beta chain was documented in a study of CD8+ T cells in alopecia areata (dated by TCRdb to the late 2010s). General notes on the study: Treated patients were enrolled in an open-label pilot trial of oral tofacitinib at 5 to 10 mg twice daily for moderate-to-severe alopecia areata. Tofacitinib-treated patients had biopsies at baseline and at 4 and 24 weeks of treatment, with a later scalp biopsy in several patients. In both human patients and the C3H/HeJ mouse model, the study applied high-throughput TCRbeta sequencing to look at T cell clonal expansion in alopecia areata. Tofacitinib was given for 6 to 18 months, followed by 6 months of follow-up off drug to assess delayed response and recurrence. Scalp clonality was compared among normal scalp (n=4), patchy alopecia areata scalp (n=8), and alopecia totalis/universalis scalp (n=8). RNA was obtained with the PAXgene miRNA kit for fixed scalp, the miRNeasy kit for PBMCs, and the RNeasy kit for mouse skin. TCRbeta CDR3 regions were amplified by immunoSEQ multiplex PCR using 35 Vbeta forward and 13 Jbeta reverse primers. Scalp tissue and sorted CD4+ and CD8+ peripheral blood T cells from patchy and totalis/universalis alopecia areata patients and from healthy controls were covered by human TCRbeta sequencing. In treated patients, disease severity was measured using the SALT score, which gives the percentage of scalp surface area affected. Overall study results and their limits: Resident alphabeta T cells in normal human skin are also sequenced, complicating scalp TCR repertoire analysis, unlike mouse skin dominated by gammadelta T cells. Many expanded lesional clones persisted in scalp and blood during tofacitinib treatment, which may partly explain relapse after stopping treatment. Compared with mice, TCR sequences shared between patients were less clear, possibly partly because of HLA diversity across the patient population. Because the treated cohort was small and had just a single nonresponder, larger studies are needed to establish links between baseline CD8+ expansion and response. With tofacitinib, both scalp clonality and the number of expanded CD8+ clones among the top 100 scalp clones went down significantly. Lesional scalp, especially in alopecia totalis/universalis, showed higher clonality and more expanded CD8+ clones than normal scalp, suggesting antigenic drive.

In the paper's terms, the treatment or condition label means: oral pan-JAK inhibitor, 5-10 mg twice daily. Peripheral blood and lesional scalp punch biopsies were obtained from patients with alopecia areata. PBMCs were isolated by density centrifugation and stained for CD3, CD4 and CD8, and CD4+ and CD8+ T cells were sorted on a FACSAria. The library relied on the immunoSEQ multiplex PCR assay. To provide template for TCR sequencing, every sample had RNA extracted and reverse transcribed into cDNA. SuperScript III was used to make first-strand cDNA, primed with a 2:1 mix of oligo-dT and random hexamers. A synthetic immune receptor repertoire was used to gauge amplification bias, and whatever bias remained was removed computationally. The authors' pipeline ran thus. Raw reads were preprocessed for error removal, and CDR3 was defined according to IMGT conventions as running from the conserved cysteine to phenylalanine. Clonality was computed as 1 minus the Shannon entropy, with the entropy normalized by log2 of the number of productive unique TCRs. CD4 or CD8 identity of scalp clones was inferred by cross-referencing scalp TCRbeta sequences with sorted blood CD4 and CD8 repertoires. TCRdb re-hosts the immuneACCESS table, in-frame sequences only. Its copies lack some clones; in the studies checked, an unresolved V gene accounts for under half of them, and the cause for the rest is not known. That table supplies the V and J calls and clone size; D and trimming were determined from the DNA. The sample yields approximately 180,000 clones; roughly 60% were counted once. The ten top clones hold roughly 17% of the sample.

This clone has more than one count but fewer than ten. This clone's antigen is unknown. One base away there is no much larger clone; base qualities are not given. Specimen: CD4+ T cells sorted from blood, collected around week 55, from a patient treated with tofacitinib. The receptor comes from a human donor with alopecia areata.

The encoded CDR3 is CASSRSRDWVFF. The sequenced DNA: TGTGCCAGCAGCAGATCCCGGGACTGGGTGTTCTTC. The chain is made from TRBV7-8 and TRBJ2-1, with TRBD2 tentatively as D gene (6 bases match). Trimming at the junction amounts to 5 bases on V and 15 bases on J, and the germline ends lie 17 bases apart. Taken from cysteine to phenylalanine, the CDR3 has 12 residues. CDR3 DNA is the only sequence kept; it has 36 bases, read in frame from the first base. From a lookup of the germline V gene, CDR1 and CDR2 are SGHVS and FQNEAQ.